This T cell receptor beta chain was captured in a study of cytomegalovirus exposure and HLA in healthy donors. Study results and caveats: The study flagged roughly 160 TCR beta chains as cytomegalovirus-associated. Most TCR sequences were seen very rarely across donors, but some public TCRs occurred in many. In vitro work confirmed that a few CMV-associated chains recognize CMV antigens.

Trimming took off 9 bases at V and 6 bases at J, with 12 bases between the two ends. Germline CDR1 and CDR2: LNHNV and YYDKDF (reference sequence). This CDR3 spans 11 amino acids. The table lists this clone with a few counts. Its cognate antigen is unknown. Profiled with immunoSEQ multiplex PCR; TCRdb holds only in-frame clones, not every one. The sample lists some 98,000 clones, 87% occurring once. V is TRBV15 and J is TRBJ2-7, with D maybe TRBD1 (6 bases). The TCR comes from a man in his late teens or twenties in good health and CMV-seropositive. Sequencing was carried out using PBMCs. CDR3 sequence reads: CATAGAGEQYF. The CDR3 DNA reads TGTGCCACAGCAGGGGCGGGCGAGCAGTACTTC.